The 23 T cell receptor beta chains below were found in one sample sequenced in a study of identical twins. TCRdb re-called the 5' RACE reads with MiXCR, one entry per CDR3 protein. The table records roughly 750,000 distinct CDR3 sequences, 21% of them present only once. The sample was also reused in another study, on T cells expressing NK-cell markers.

The sample was PBMCs. All receptors derive from a woman under 30 in good health.

The rearrangement joins TRBV27 to TRBJ2-1; 8 nucleotides match TRBD2. V shed 7 bases and J 8 bases; nucleotides not matched to a gene: 13. Germline assignment: CDR1 MNHEY and CDR2 SMNVEV (reference sequence). CDR3 length: 15 residues. CDR3 bases: TGTGCCAGCACGCCCGGAGTAGCGGGAAGGGATGAGCAGTTCTTC. This encodes CASTPGVAGRDEQFF.

This clonotype came up a few times. This sequence joins TRBV6-5 and TRBJ2-7, with D possibly being TRBD1 (6 bases). The length of the CDR3 is 12 residues. The V gene lost 7 bases and the J gene lost 7 bases, with 14 bases spanning the gap. CDR1 is MNHEY, CDR2 SVGAGI, per germline. CDR3 DNA sequence: TGTGCCAGCACCGGTGGACAGAGGGAGCAGTACTTC. Translated: CASTGGQREQYF.

The chain combines TRBV12-3 or TRBV12-4 with TRBJ1-1, with D maybe TRBD1 (5 bases). The CDR3 contains 14 residues. The V and J ends lost 6 bases and 1 base respectively, with 12 bases between them. The CDR3 region has the DNA TGTGCCAGCAGGGGCCGACAGCCGAACACTGAAGCTTTCTTT. Residues: CASRGRQPNTEAFF.

This clonotype has a handful of counts. The chain carries TRBV20-1 and TRBJ1-6; D unclear. V gave up 6 bases and J gave up 7 bases, with 13 bases separating them. Germline CDR1 reads DFQATT; CDR2 reads SNEGSKA (reference sequence). The CDR3 consists of 13 residues. The CDR3 here is CSAVKGVNSPLHF. The CDR3 DNA reads TGCAGTGCCGTGAAAGGTGTGAATTCACCCCTCCACTTT.

This clonotype was seen ten or more times. The chain links TRBV12-3 or TRBV12-4 to TRBJ2-1; no firm D call. The CDR3 extends over 14 amino acids. V dropped 5 bases and J dropped 4 bases, with 12 bases sitting between them. CDR3 residues: CASSLSGGYNEQFF. CDR3 bases: TGTGCCAGCAGTCTCTCCGGTGGGTACAATGAGCAGTTCTTC.

The chain employs TRBV20-1 and TRBJ2-3; D unclear. The CDR3 loop spans 14 amino acids. Germline V gene lookup returns CDR1 DFQATT and CDR2 SNEGSKA (reference sequence). The V gene lost 5 bases and the J gene lost 5 bases, with 17 bases spanning the gap. This CDR3 reads CSARRIQTGDTQYF. CDR3 bases: TGCAGTGCTCGCCGGATCCAAACGGGAGATACGCAGTATTTT.

The table lists this clonotype with a few counts. The rearrangement uses TRBV12-3 or TRBV12-4 and TRBJ2-7; 8 nucleotides line up with TRBD2. This CDR3 has 15 amino acids. Trimming removed 1 base from V and 4 bases from J; junction bases left unmatched: 6. In nucleotides, the CDR3 is TGTGCCAGCAGTTTAGAGGCGGGGGGATTTTACGAGCAGTACTTC. Amino acid sequence: CASSLEAGGFYEQYF.

This clonotype was detected ten times or more. V and J are TRBV20-1 and TRBJ2-2, with 10 positions matching TRBD2. Trimming removed 1 base from V and 2 bases from J; junction bases left unmatched: 16. The CDR3 consists of 20 residues. In germline, CDR1 is DFQATT, CDR2 SNEGSKA (reference sequence). CDR3 DNA sequence: TGCAGTGCTAGAGGGCCTAGCGGGAGCCATTCCTTTCTAAACACCGGGGAGCTGTTTTTT. This translates into CSARGPSGSHSFLNTGELFF.

This clonotype was seen a handful of times. The rearrangement uses TRBV12-3 or TRBV12-4 and TRBJ1-1; D is unclear. This CDR3 contains 14 residues. With 5 bases removed from V and 8 bases from J, the gap between germline ends came to 18 bases. This CDR3 is CASSNNREADEAFF. The CDR3 DNA reads TGTGCCAGCAGTAATAACCGGGAGGCGGACGAAGCTTTCTTT.

The gene calls are TRBV7-8 and TRBJ2-1, with 10 nucleotides matching TRBD2. There are 16 residues in the CDR3. J gave up 5 bases and V 5 bases, and 9 bases lay outside the gene matches. Germline V gene data show CDR1 as SGHVS and CDR2 as FQNEAQ. The CDR3 sequence: CASSPRTSGGHNEQFF. The CDR3 nucleotides are TGTGCCAGCAGCCCCAGGACTAGCGGAGGCCACAATGAGCAGTTCTTC.

This clonotype showed up just a few times. V is TRBV12-3 or TRBV12-4 and J is TRBJ1-1; 10 bases match TRBD1. The CDR3 covers 14 residues. V dropped 10 bases and J dropped 4; count of bases not matched to a gene: 9. CDR3 nucleotide sequence: TGTGCCACCGGTGGGACAGGGGTCGCCACTGAAGCTTTCTTT. Amino acid sequence: CATGGTGVATEAFF.

The chain uses TRBV10-3 and TRBJ1-6; D perhaps matches TRBD1 (6 bases). Trimming pared 4 bases from V and 12 bases from J, leaving 13 bases between. Per the germline V gene, CDR1 is ENHRY and CDR2 is SYGVKD. The CDR3 length is 13 residues. The CDR3 loop is CAISGKGGIPLHF. The CDR3 bases are TGTGCCATCAGTGGAAAGGGGGGTATACCCCTCCACTTT.

V usage is TRBV2 and J usage is TRBJ2-7; weak D call: TRBD1 (5 bases). Trimming removed 2 bases from V and 3 bases from J, with 14 bases in between. The CDR3 runs 15 residues. Germline V CDR1 and CDR2: SNHLY, FYNNEI. The CDR3 nucleotides read TGTGCCAGCAGTGAAACGCCCAGGGTAAACTACGAGCAGTACTTC. This gives the protein CASSETPRVNYEQYF.

This sequence joins TRBV12-3 or TRBV12-4 and TRBJ1-1; no clear D gene. The CDR3 consists of 14 residues. V lost 2 bases and J 1 base, leaving 8 bases between the germline ends. The CDR3 region has the DNA TGTGCCAGCAGTTTACCGACCCAGAACACTGAAGCTTTCTTT. Its translation is CASSLPTQNTEAFF.

The CDR3 DNA is TGCGCCAGCAGCCCGAACAACAGGGGTTACACTGAAGCTTTCTTT. Translating gives CASSPNNRGYTEAFF. The gene calls are TRBV4-3 and TRBJ1-1; 7 positions match TRBD1. CDR3 length equals 15 residues. Germline V gene lookup returns CDR1 LGHNA and CDR2 YSLEER. Trimming cost V 4 bases and J 3 bases; bases outside gene matches: 8.

This clonotype was seen a handful of times. At one end, the junction sequence differs from germline, possibly due to a read error. The V and J genes are TRBV5-1 and TRBJ2-5; 7 nucleotides align to TRBD1. Germline-derived CDR1 and CDR2 are SGHRS and YFSETQ. This CDR3 is 14 amino acids long. The CDR3 DNA reads TGCGCCAGCACCTTGACAGGGACCCAAGAGACCCAGTACTTC. It is translated as CASTLTGTQETQYF.

A few counts support this clonotype. CDR3 coding DNA: TGTGCGACAGTGCGGGCTAGCGGGTACAATGAGCAGTTCTTC. Translation gives CATVRASGYNEQFF. This chain links TRBV25-1 with TRBJ2-1; 8 bases are a match to TRBD2. CDR3 length: 14 residues. CDR1 and CDR2 from the germline V gene are MGHDK and SYGVNS.

This chain uses TRBV20-1 with TRBJ1-2, with unresolved D. Germline CDR1 is DFQATT and CDR2 is SNEGSKA (reference sequence). Trimming pared 3 bases from V and 0 bases from J, leaving 11 bases between. This CDR3 contains 14 residues. CDR3 residues: CSASSGSPNYGYTF. DNA of the CDR3: TGCAGTGCTAGCTCGGGCAGTCCTAACTATGGCTACACCTTC.

The chain recombines TRBV11-2 with TRBJ1-6, with no clear D. Germline V gives CDR1 SGHAT, CDR2 FQNNGV. The germline V and J ends were trimmed by 5 bases and 5 bases, with 4 bases remaining between them. The CDR3 spans 12 residues. CDR3 residues: CASSADNSPLHF. The CDR3 DNA reads TGTGCCAGCAGCGCGGATAATTCACCCCTCCACTTT. Full variable domain (rest looked up from reference TRBV11-2 and TRBJ1-6): EAGVAQSPRYKIIEKRQSVAFWCNPISGHATLYWYQQILGQGPKLLIQFQNNGVVDDSQLPKDRFSAERLKGVDSTLKIQPAKLEDSAVYLCASSADNSPLHFGNGTRLTVT.

This clonotype came up a few times. The CDR3 bases are TGTGCCAGCAGTTACACGGGACTAGCGGGGCAAGAGACCCAGTACTTC. Residues: CASSYTGLAGQETQYF. The V and J genes are TRBV6-5 and TRBJ2-5; 13 bases align to TRBD2. The junction had 2 bases not matched to a gene; V was cut back by 2 bases and J by 2 bases. Germline V gene sequence: CDR1 MNHEY, CDR2 SVGAGI. The CDR3 length is 16 residues.

The chain joins TRBV20-1 to TRBJ2-1; 12 nucleotides line up with TRBD2. From germline, CDR1 is DFQATT and CDR2 SNEGSKA (reference sequence). The CDR3 spans 15 residues. After removal of 6 bases from V and 9 bases from J, the junction contained 12 bases not matched to a gene. The DNA of the CDR3 is TGCAGTGCAAGACCTAGCGGGAGGGCGAGGGGTGAGCAGTTCTTC. Amino acids: CSARPSGRARGEQFF.

This clonotype has ten or more counts. The V gene is TRBV20-1, the J gene TRBJ2-2; 10 bases are shared with TRBD2. J was trimmed by 5 bases and V by 5 bases; bases with no gene match: 2. The CDR3 loop spans 13 amino acids. Germline V CDR1 and CDR2: DFQATT, SNEGSKA (reference sequence). CDR3 DNA sequence: TGCAGTGCTGTTAGCGGGAGGACCGGGGAGCTGTTTTTT. This codes for CSAVSGRTGELFF.

The genes are TRBV12-3 or TRBV12-4 and TRBJ2-1; D is uncertain. V lost 5 bases to trimming and J lost 6 bases, with 20 bases between them. The CDR3 extends over 16 amino acids. CDR3 region: CASSTPLSLRPNEQFF. Written as DNA, the CDR3 is TGTGCCAGCAGTACCCCGCTCTCCTTGAGGCCCAATGAGCAGTTCTTC.